This T cell receptor beta chain is from a study of siplizumab effects on memory and regulatory T cells. CDR1 SGHTA and CDR2 FQGTGA come from the germline V gene. V dropped 0 bases and J dropped 5 bases, with 13 bases sitting between them. This CDR3 is 15 amino acids long. Concerning this clone itself: The antigen is not known.

Profiled with immunoSEQ multiplex PCR; TCRdb holds only in-frame clones, not every one. In the table there are 90,000 to 120,000 clones, about 91% of which are singletons. Whole-study findings and limits: A minor fraction of alloreactive clones, and no more, mapped to unstimulated subsets.

V is TRBV7-3 and J is TRBJ2-5; D might be TRBD2 (5 bases). The TCR originated in a human donor in good health. Some clones in this sample may be carry-over from other donors' samples. Sequenced: CD4+ T cells sorted from blood. The CDR3 protein is CASSLTRGSRETQYF. For the CDR3, the DNA is TGTGCCAGCAGCTTAACGCGAGGGAGTCGGGAGACCCAGTACTTC.